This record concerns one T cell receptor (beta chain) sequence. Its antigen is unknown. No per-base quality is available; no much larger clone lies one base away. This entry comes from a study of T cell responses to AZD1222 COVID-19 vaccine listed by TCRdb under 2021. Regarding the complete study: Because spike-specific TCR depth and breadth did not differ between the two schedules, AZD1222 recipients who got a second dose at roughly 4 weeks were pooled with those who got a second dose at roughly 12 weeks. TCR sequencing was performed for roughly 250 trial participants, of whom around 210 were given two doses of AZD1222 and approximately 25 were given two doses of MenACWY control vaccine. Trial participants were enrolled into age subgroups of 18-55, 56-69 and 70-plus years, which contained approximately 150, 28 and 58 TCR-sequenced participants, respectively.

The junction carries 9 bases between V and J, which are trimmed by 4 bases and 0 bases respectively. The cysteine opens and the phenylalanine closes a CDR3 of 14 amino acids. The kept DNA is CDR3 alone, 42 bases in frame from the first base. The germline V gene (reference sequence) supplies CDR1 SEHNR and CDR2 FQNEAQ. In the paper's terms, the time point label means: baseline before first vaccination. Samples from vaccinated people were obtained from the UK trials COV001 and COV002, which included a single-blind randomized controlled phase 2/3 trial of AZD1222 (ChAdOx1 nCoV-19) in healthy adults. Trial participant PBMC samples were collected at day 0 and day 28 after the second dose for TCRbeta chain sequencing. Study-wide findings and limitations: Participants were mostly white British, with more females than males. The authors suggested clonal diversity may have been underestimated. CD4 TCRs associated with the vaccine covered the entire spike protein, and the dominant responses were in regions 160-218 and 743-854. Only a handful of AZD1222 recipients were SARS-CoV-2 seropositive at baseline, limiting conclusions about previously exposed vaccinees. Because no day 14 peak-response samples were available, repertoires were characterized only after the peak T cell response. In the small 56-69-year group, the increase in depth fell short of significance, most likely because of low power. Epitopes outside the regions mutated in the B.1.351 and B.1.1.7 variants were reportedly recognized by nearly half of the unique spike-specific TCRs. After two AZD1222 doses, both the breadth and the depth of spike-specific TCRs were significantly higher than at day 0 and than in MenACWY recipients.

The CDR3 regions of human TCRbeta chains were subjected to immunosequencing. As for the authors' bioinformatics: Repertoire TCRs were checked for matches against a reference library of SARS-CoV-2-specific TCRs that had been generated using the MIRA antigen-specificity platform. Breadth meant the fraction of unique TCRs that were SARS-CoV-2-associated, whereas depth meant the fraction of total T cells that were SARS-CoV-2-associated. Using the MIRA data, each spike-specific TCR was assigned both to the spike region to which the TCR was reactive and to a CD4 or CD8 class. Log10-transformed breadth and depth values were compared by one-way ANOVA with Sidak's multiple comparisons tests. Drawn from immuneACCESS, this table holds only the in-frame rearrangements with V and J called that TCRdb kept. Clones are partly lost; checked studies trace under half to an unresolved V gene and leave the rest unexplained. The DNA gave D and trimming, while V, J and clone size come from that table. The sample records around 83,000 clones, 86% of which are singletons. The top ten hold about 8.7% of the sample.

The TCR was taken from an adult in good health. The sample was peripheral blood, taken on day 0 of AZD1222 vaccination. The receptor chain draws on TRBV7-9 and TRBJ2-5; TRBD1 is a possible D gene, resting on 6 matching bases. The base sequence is TGTGCCAGCAGCTCGCAGGGGTACCAAGAGACCCAGTACTTC. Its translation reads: CASSSQGYQETQYF. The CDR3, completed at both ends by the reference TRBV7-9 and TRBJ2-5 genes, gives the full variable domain DTGVSQNPRHKITKRGQNVTFRCDPISEHNRLYWYRQTLGQGPEFLTYFQNEAQLEKSRLLSDRFSAERPKGSFSTLEIQRTEQGDSAMYLCASSSQGYQETQYFGPGTRLLVL.